The 20 T cell receptor beta chains below all came from one sample that was sequenced in a study of CD8 T cells in ankylosing spondylitis. TCRdb called the 5' RACE reads again in MiXCR, with one record for every CDR3 protein. Of 200,000 to 250,000 distinct CDR3 sequences in the sample, about 11% were seen once. The specimen was blood, either unsorted or a sorted T cell fraction (not recorded which). These receptors were collected from a male donor with ankylosing spondylitis or in good health (not recorded which).

This clonotype has a count of ten or more. This chain links TRBV7-9 with TRBJ1-5; D is unclear. The CDR3 covers 16 residues. Trimming took 3 bases from V and 0 from J, leaving 12 bases between them. Germline-derived CDR1 and CDR2 are SEHNR and FQNEAQ (reference sequence). CDR3 in amino acids: CASSLISGHSNQPQHF. For the CDR3, the DNA is TGTGCCAGCAGCTTGATCAGTGGGCATAGCAATCAGCCCCAGCATTTT.

Many counts were recorded for this clonotype. The gene calls are TRBV29-1 and TRBJ1-5; 8 bases match TRBD1. CDR3 length equals 16 residues. CDR1 and CDR2 from the germline V gene are SQVTM and ANQGSEA. V gave up 4 bases and J gave up 6 bases; unmatched junction bases: 14. The chain's CDR3 is CSVVTQGELMGQPQHF. In DNA form, the CDR3 reads TGCAGCGTTGTTACACAGGGGGAGTTGATGGGTCAGCCCCAGCATTTT. Full variable domain (missing parts from reference TRBV29-1 and TRBJ1-5): SAVISQKPSRDICQRGTSLTIQCQVDSQVTMMFWYRQQPGQSLTLIATANQGSEATYESGFVIDKFPISRPNLTFSTLTVSNMSPEDSSIYLCSVVTQGELMGQPQHFGDGTRLSIL.

This clonotype came up many times. The chain carries TRBV24-1 and TRBJ2-1; tentative D call: TRBD1 (6 bases). Germline V gene sequence: CDR1 KGHDR, CDR2 SFDVKD. V was pared by 1 base and J by 4 bases, with 7 bases between. The length of the CDR3 is 14 residues. This chain's CDR3 is CATSDLTGYNEQFF. The CDR3 region has the DNA TGTGCCACCAGTGATTTAACAGGGTACAATGAGCAGTTCTTC.

Ten or more counts support this clonotype. The rearrangement uses TRBV28 and TRBJ1-5; D is unclear. Germline lookup yields CDR1 MDHEN and CDR2 SYDVKM. The CDR3 loop spans 13 amino acids. Trimming removed 4 bases at V and 0 bases at J, with 4 bases between. The CDR3 protein is CASSWNSNQPQHF. CDR3 bases: TGTGCCAGCAGTTGGAATAGCAATCAGCCCCAGCATTTT.

This clonotype was counted ten times or more. This chain connects TRBV24-1 to TRBJ2-5; 7 nucleotides agree with TRBD1. V was clipped by 0 bases and J by 10 bases; unmatched bases: 13. Germline V gives CDR1 KGHDR, CDR2 SFDVKD. CDR3 length: 16 amino acids. CDR3 bases: TGTGCCACCAGTGATTTGTCAGGACAGGCGGTGGTGGGCCAGTACTTC. Translated, it gives CATSDLSGQAVVGQYF.

This clonotype was seen at least ten times. The rearrangement links TRBV18 to TRBJ2-5; weak D call: TRBD2 (6 bases). V was cut by 8 bases and J by 2 bases, with 12 bases left in between. Germline V gene lookup returns CDR1 KGHSH and CDR2 LQKENI. The CDR3 covers 13 residues. The CDR3 DNA sequence: TGTGCCAGCCGAACAGGAGGGCAAGAGACCCAGTACTTC. The encoded protein is CASRTGGQETQYF.

This clonotype was observed a handful of times. This chain joins TRBV27 and TRBJ2-3, with 8 bases that match TRBD1. The V gene end was trimmed by 5 bases and the J gene end by 4 bases; junction bases not matched to a gene: 11. CDR3 length: 16 residues. The V gene's germline CDR1 is MNHEY and CDR2 SMNVEV (reference sequence). In nucleotides, the CDR3 is TGTGCCAGCAGTACACCAGGGGGCGAGGGGTCAGATACGCAGTATTTT. Its translation: CASSTPGGEGSDTQYF.

J is TRBJ2-3 and V is TRBV30; a weak D match, TRBD1 (6 bases). Germline CDR1 is GTSNPN and CDR2 is SVGIG (reference sequence). The CDR3 totals 14 residues. With 0 bases removed from V and 4 bases from J, the gap between germline ends came to 11 bases. CDR3 sequence (DNA): TGTGCCTGGAGTGTAAGGGGGTCTGCAGATACGCAGTATTTT. It codes for CAWSVRGSADTQYF. Based on the CDR3 plus reference TRBV30 and TRBJ2-3, the full variable domain is SQTIHQWPATLVQPVGSPLSLECTVEGTSNPNLYWYRQAAGRGLQLLFYSVGIGQISSEVPQNLSASRPQDRQFILSSKKLLLSDSGFYLCAWSVRGSADTQYFGPGTRLTVL.

This clonotype was recorded a few times. This chain links TRBV13 with TRBJ2-1; D assignment may be TRBD1 or TRBD2 (5 bases each). Looked up from germline, CDR1 is PRHDT and CDR2 is FYEKMQ (reference sequence). The CDR3 extends over 15 amino acids. V dropped 2 bases and J dropped 4 bases, with 12 bases sitting between them. The DNA for the CDR3 is TGTGCCAGCAGCTTATCTCTGGGGGTGTACAATGAGCAGTTCTTC. Protein sequence: CASSLSLGVYNEQFF.

This rearrangement joins TRBV19 to TRBJ2-7, with D hard to call. CDR3 length: 13 amino acids. The germline V gene has CDR1 LNHDA and CDR2 SQIVND (reference sequence). Between the trimmed V and J ends, which lost 4 bases and 5 bases, there was a span of 12 bases. CDR3 protein: CASSTTGQNEQYF. Written as DNA, the CDR3 is TGTGCCAGTAGTACCACGGGTCAAAACGAGCAGTACTTC.

This clonotype was observed many times. V is TRBV29-1 and J is TRBJ2-6; weak D call: TRBD2 (5 bases). CDR1 and CDR2 (germline): SQVTM, ANQGSEA. Trimming took 7 bases from V and 0 from J, leaving 10 bases between them. The CDR3 is made up of 14 amino acids. DNA of the CDR3: TGCAGCGCGAACGGAGGCTCTGGGGCCAACGTCCTGACTTTC. As protein: CSANGGSGANVLTF.

This clonotype was seen only a few times. The rearrangement uses TRBV14 and TRBJ2-2; no reliable D call. The V gene's germline CDR1 is SGHDN and CDR2 FVKESK. Trimming took off 4 bases at V and 5 bases at J, with 14 bases between the two ends. The CDR3 has 15 residues. The CDR3 sequence is CASSPTPIPTGELFF. CDR3 coding DNA: TGTGCCAGCAGCCCGACACCTATACCGACCGGGGAGCTGTTTTTT.

This clonotype occurred many times. The V call is TRBV7-3, the J call TRBJ2-5; possible D gene TRBD1, 6 bases. V was pared by 4 bases and J by 4 bases, with 10 bases between. Looked up from germline, CDR1 is SGHTA and CDR2 is FQGTGA. The length of the CDR3 is 13 residues. This chain's CDR3 is CASSSIGGETQYF. The CDR3 DNA reads as TGTGCCAGCAGCTCCATAGGGGGAGAGACCCAGTACTTC.

This clonotype was observed at least ten times. V usage is TRBV11-2 and J usage is TRBJ1-3, with a weak D call TRBD1 (5 bases). Trimming shortened V by 3 bases and J by 1 base, and 10 bases separated the two germline ends. CDR1 is SGHAT and CDR2 is FQNNGV in the germline V gene. The CDR3 covers 15 residues. CDR3 loop: CASSFGGLSGNTIYF. The CDR3 DNA reads as TGTGCCAGCAGCTTTGGGGGTCTATCTGGAAACACCATATATTTT.

This clonotype was observed at least ten times. V gene TRBV12-3 or TRBV12-4 combines with J gene TRBJ2-2; D uncertain. The CDR3 extends over 13 amino acids. Between the trimmed V and J ends, which lost 9 bases and 4 bases, there was a span of 12 bases. CDR3 residues: CASRLEATGELFF. CDR3 nucleotide sequence: TGTGCCAGTAGGCTAGAGGCCACCGGGGAGCTGTTTTTT.

This clonotype was detected only a few times. The V call is TRBV5-1, the J call TRBJ1-1, with 10 bases matching TRBD1. V lost 0 bases to trimming and J lost 3 bases; unmatched junction nucleotides: 8. The CDR3 has 17 amino acids. In germline, CDR1 is SGHRS, CDR2 YFSETQ. CDR3: CASSLERTGGGDTEAFF. As DNA, the CDR3 is TGCGCCAGCAGCTTGGAGAGGACAGGGGGTGGTGACACTGAAGCTTTCTTT.

There are many counts of this clonotype. The chain is built from TRBV12-3 or TRBV12-4 and TRBJ2-5; D is unresolved. The ends were cut back, 3 bases at V and 5 bases at J, with 10 bases in the middle. The CDR3 length is 13 residues. For the CDR3, the DNA is TGTGCCAGCAGTTTGTGGGCGGAGGAGACCCAGTACTTC. It is translated as CASSLWAEETQYF.

This clonotype was counted many times. The chain employs TRBV5-1 and TRBJ1-1; TRBD1 aligns across 7 bases. The germline V gene encodes CDR1 SGHRS and CDR2 YFSETQ. The CDR3 covers 14 residues. The J segment lost 4 bases and the V segment lost 4 bases, leaving 7 bases of the junction unmatched. CDR3 in amino acids: CASSTTTGTTEAFF. Here the CDR3 DNA reads TGCGCCAGCAGCACAACGACAGGGACCACTGAAGCTTTCTTT.

The genes are TRBV6-5 and TRBJ2-3; 11 nucleotides agree with TRBD2. Germline V gives CDR1 MNHEY, CDR2 SVGAGI. V lost 4 bases, J lost 4 bases, and 7 bases stayed unmatched. CDR3 length: 16 residues. In nucleotides, the CDR3 is TGTGCCAGCAGTTCCATAGCGGGGGGGTTCGCAGATACGCAGTATTTT. It translates to CASSSIAGGFADTQYF.

Ten or more counts support this clonotype. The chain carries TRBV20-1 and TRBJ2-7, with TRBD2 matching 15 bases. The CDR3 loop spans 17 amino acids. Per germline, CDR1 DFQATT and CDR2 SNEGSKA (reference sequence). The V and J ends lost 5 bases and 0 bases, in that order; junction bases with no gene match: 8. The CDR3 is CSAAGLAGGFSSYEQYF. The DNA for the CDR3 is TGCAGTGCTGCGGGACTAGCGGGGGGTTTTAGCTCCTACGAGCAGTACTTC.